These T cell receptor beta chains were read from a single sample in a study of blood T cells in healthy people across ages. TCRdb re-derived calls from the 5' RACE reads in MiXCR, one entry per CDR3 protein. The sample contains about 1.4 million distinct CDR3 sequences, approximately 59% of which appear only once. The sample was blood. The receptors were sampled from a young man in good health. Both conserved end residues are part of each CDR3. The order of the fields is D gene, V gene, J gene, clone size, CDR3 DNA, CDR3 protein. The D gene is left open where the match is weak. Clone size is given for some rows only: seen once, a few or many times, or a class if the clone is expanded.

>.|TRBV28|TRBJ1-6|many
TGTGCCAGCAGTACCCCACAGGTTAATTCACCCCTCCACTTT
CASSTPQVNSPLHF
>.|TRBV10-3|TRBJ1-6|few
TGTGCCATCAGTGGGGGCAAATCACCCCTCCACTTT
CAISGGKSPLHF
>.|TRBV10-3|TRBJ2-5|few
TGTGCCATCAGGGTTCAAGAGACCCAGTACTTC
CAIRVQETQYF
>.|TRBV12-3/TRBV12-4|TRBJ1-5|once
TGTGCCAGCAACCCAGGTAGGGGGTACAATCAGCCCCAGCATTTT
CASNPGRGYNQPQHF
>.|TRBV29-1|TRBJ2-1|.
TGCAGCGTTGTGGTAGGGAACCACAATGAGCAGTTCTTC
CSVVVGNHNEQFF
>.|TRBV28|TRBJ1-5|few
TGTGCCAGCAGTTCCCCCTTTAGCAGGATACGGCAGCCCCAGCATTTT
CASSSPFSRIRQPQHF
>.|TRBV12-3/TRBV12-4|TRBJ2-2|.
TGTGCCAGTACGCGAGGTGGATATACCGGGGAGCTGTTTTTT
CASTRGGYTGELFF
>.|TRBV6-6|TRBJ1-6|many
TGTGCCAGCAGTACGACAGTTTTCTCTCCCCTCCACTTT
CASSTTVFSPLHF
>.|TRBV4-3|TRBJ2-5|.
.
CASSQDPAGDNQPQHFGDGTQYF
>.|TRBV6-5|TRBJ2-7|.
TGTGCCAGCAAACGCGATGCGGGACTCCTGTCCTACGAGCAGTACTTC
CASKRDAGLLSYEQYF
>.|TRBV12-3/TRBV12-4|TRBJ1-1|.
TGTGCCAACAGTTCGGGACGCCTGGTTAGCACTGAAGCTTTCTTT
CANSSGRLVSTEAFF
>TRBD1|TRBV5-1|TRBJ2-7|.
TGCGCCAGCAGCTCAGTCACAGGGGGCAGAGACGAGCAGTACTTC
CASSSVTGGRDEQYF
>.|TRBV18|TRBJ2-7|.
TGTGCCAGCTCACCGTCCACCTCCTACGAGCAGTACTTC
CASSPSTSYEQYF
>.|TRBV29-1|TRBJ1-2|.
TGCAGCGTTTATACGGGGGCGGGAAACTATGGCTACACCTTC
CSVYTGAGNYGYTF
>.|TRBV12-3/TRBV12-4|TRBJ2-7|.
TGTGCCAGCAGCCAGGTAGAGGGAGCGATCTACGAGCAGTACTTC
CASSQVEGAIYEQYF
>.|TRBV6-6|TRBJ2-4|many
TGTGCCAGCAGTTACGAGGGGTTTGCCAAAAACATTCAGTACTTC
CASSYEGFAKNIQYF
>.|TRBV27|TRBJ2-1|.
TGTGCCAGCAGTTTTAACAGGATGGAGCAGTTCTTC
CASSFNRMEQFF
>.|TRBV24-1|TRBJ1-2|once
TGTGCCACCAGTGATCCCGAGAGGAACCATGGCTACACCTTC
CATSDPERNHGYTF
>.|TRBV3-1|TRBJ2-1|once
TGTGCCAGCAGCCAGATAGAGGGTGAGCAGTTCTTC
CASSQIEGEQFF
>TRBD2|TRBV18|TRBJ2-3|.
TGTGCCAGCTCACCACTTAGCGGGAGCCAGACAGATACGCAGTATTTT
CASSPLSGSQTDTQYF
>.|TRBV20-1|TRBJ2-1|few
TGCAGTGCTAGTGGTGGGGGAGGGGGACCGAATGAGCAGTTCTTC
CSASGGGGGPNEQFF
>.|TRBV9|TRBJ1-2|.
TGTGCCAGCAGCGTAGCAACCACCGGTGGCTACACCTTC
CASSVATTGGYTF
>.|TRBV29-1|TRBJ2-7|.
TGCAGCGTTGAAGATCCCCTCGACAGCTACGAGCAGTACTTC
CSVEDPLDSYEQYF
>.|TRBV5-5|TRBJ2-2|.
TGTGCCAGCAGCTGGCTTAGGGAGACCACCGGGGAGCTGTTTTTT
CASSWLRETTGELFF
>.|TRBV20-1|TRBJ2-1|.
TGCAGTGCTAGTTCCGGGCGGAATGAGCAGTTCTTC
CSASSGRNEQFF
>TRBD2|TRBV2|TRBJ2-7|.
TGTGCCAGCAGTACCTCTAGCGGGAGGAAGTACGAGCAGTACTTC
CASSTSSGRKYEQYF
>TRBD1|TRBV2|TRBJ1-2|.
TGTGCCAGCAGGGTAGACAGGGGACCCTATGGCTACACCTTC
CASRVDRGPYGYTF
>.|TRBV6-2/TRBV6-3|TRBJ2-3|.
TGTGCCAGCCGGACCTTTTACACAGATACGCAGTATTTT
CASRTFYTDTQYF
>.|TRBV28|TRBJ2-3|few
TGTGCCAGCAGTTTAATCAGGGTCGTATCAGATACGCAGTATTTT
CASSLIRVVSDTQYF
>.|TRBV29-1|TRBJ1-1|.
TGCAGCGTCCCAAGGTCGGGTTTGAACACTGAAGCTTTCTTT
CSVPRSGLNTEAFF
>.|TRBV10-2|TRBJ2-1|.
TGCGCCAGCAAGGAGGCTTCCTACAATGAGCAGTTCTTC
CASKEASYNEQFF
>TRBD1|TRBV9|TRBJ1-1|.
TGTGCCAGCAGCGTACCGCAGGGGGAGGCTTTCTTT
CASSVPQGEAFF
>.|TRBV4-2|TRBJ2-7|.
TGTGCCAGCAGCCAAGGAGCGCGGGAAAAGAACGAGCAGTACTTC
CASSQGAREKNEQYF
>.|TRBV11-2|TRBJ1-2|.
TGTGCCAGCAGCCCACAAACGGGTAGGGCGCCCGGCTACACCTTC
CASSPQTGRAPGYTF
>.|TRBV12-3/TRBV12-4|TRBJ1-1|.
TGTGCCAGCAGTCCAGGACAGAGTGAAGCTTTCTTT
CASSPGQSEAFF
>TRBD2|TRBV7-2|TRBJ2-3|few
TGTGCCAGCAGCCCGGGACTAGCGGGGGGGGATACGCAGTATTTT
CASSPGLAGGDTQYF
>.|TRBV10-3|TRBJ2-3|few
TGTGCCATCACCGCCTCGGGCGGACACACAGATACGCAGTATTTT
CAITASGGHTDTQYF
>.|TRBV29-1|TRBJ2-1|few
TGCAGCGTTGAGGTGAATGAGCAGTTCTTC
CSVEVNEQFF
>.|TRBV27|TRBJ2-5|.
TGTGCCAGCAGAATAACGGGGGCCGTCGGGGAGACCCAGTACTTC
CASRITGAVGETQYF
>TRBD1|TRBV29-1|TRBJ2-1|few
TGCAGCGTCGCAGGACAGGGGGGGAATGAGCAGTTCTTC
CSVAGQGGNEQFF
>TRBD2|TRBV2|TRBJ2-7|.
TGTGTCAGCAGTGAAGCGCTGGGACTAGCGGGTTCTCGGGAGCAGTACTTC
CVSSEALGLAGSREQYF
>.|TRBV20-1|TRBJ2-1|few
TGCAGTGCTGACACCGAATCCTACAATGAGCAGTTCTTC
CSADTESYNEQFF
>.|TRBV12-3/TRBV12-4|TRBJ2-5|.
TGTGCCAGCAGTTTAGGCGCGGAGGCGGTGTCGTTGAACAATGAGCAGTACTTC
CASSLGAEAVSLNNEQYF